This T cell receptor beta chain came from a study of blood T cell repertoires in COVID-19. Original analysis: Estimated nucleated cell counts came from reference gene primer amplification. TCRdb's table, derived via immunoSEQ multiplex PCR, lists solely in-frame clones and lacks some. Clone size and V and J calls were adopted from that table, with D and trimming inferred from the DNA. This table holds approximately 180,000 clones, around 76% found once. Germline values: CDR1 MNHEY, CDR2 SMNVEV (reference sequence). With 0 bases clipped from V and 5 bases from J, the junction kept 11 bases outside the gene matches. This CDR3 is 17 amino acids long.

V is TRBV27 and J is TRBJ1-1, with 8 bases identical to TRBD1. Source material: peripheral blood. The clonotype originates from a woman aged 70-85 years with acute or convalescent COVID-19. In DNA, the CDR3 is TGTGCCAGCAGTTTATCAAGGCGGACAGGGTCGGGGACTGAAGCTTTCTTT. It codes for CASSLSRRTGSGTEAFF.